This T cell receptor (beta chain) was found in a study of PD-L1 blockade in urothelial cancer (dated by TCRdb to the late 2010s). About the investigation overall: Every patient began therapy in about 2014 and was given atezolizumab 1,200 mg intravenously every 3 weeks. Progression-free survival longer than 6 months counted as durable clinical benefit, and TCR features were additionally tested against both progression-free and overall survival. About 85% of the roughly 30 patients were males with bladder-origin urothelial cancer, and about 65% of the roughly 30 reported a prior smoking history. The study was an exploratory multi-omic analysis of somatic, immune and clinical correlates of response to PD-L1 blockade with atezolizumab in urothelial cancer. Blood samples gave a median of 141,255 T cells and tens of thousands of unique TCRs, with a median clonality of 0.080. Blood samples were analyzed 3 weeks after the start of treatment (second dose) and 6 weeks after the start of treatment. Durable clinical benefit was achieved by nine patients but not by the remaining 20. In the same patients, whole exome sequencing and RNA sequencing of pretreatment tumors were performed in addition to TCR sequencing. Around 29 patients had pretreatment blood TCR-seq, about 24 had at least one posttreatment blood collection, and about 24 had tumor TCR-seq. TCR sequencing covered pretreatment tumor samples and matched, serially collected peripheral blood taken before and after atezolizumab treatment. An ECOG performance status of 0 or 1 was recorded for the patients, and 0 to 3 prior chemotherapy regimens had been received by the patients.

The time point tag for this specimen amounts to: pretreatment peripheral blood. The cohort included about 27 patients with locally advanced or metastatic urothelial carcinoma who were treated at Memorial Sloan Kettering on a trial protocol. Peripheral blood mononuclear cells were collected pretreatment and during treatment, with between 1 and 8 total time points per patient. The Qiagen DNeasy Blood extraction kit was used to purify genomic DNA from total PBMCs and tumor samples. Collected pretreatment and during treatment, PBMCs were isolated and stored as previously described. Study-wide findings and limitations: A pretreatment peripheral blood TCR clonality below the median was linked to improved progression-free and overall survival. At 3 weeks after the start of treatment, tumor-associated TCR clones in peripheral blood had expanded more in patients with durable benefit (n ≈ 20, p = 0.022). Because the sample size was small (n ≈ 29) and many of the analyses were exploratory, the results are meant to be hypothesis-generating.

Worth noting for this clone: What antigen it recognizes has not been identified. No base qualities exist here, and no much larger clone lies one base off it.

To estimate absolute template abundance from read counts, synthetic TCR analog templates were spiked into each PCR. The immunoSEQ assay was used to amplify TCRbeta CDR3 regions from genomic DNA with bias-controlled V and J gene primers. Sequencing of rearranged TCRbeta segments was done at approximately 20X coverage. The paper's processing steps were these. Clustering was used to correct sequencing errors, and CDR3s were annotated against IMGT so that V, D and J genes could be assigned. Out-of-frame and stop-codon sequences were excluded, and only productive TCRbeta rearrangements were used in downstream analyses. Clonality was computed as one minus Shannon entropy normalized by the log of the number of unique productive sequences. Clones differing between time points or between blood and tumor were identified by Fisher's exact test with Benjamini-Hochberg correction at adjusted p below 0.01. TCRdb holds this immuneACCESS table with in-frame rearrangements only. Some clones are missing; in checked studies, unresolved V genes explain under half, and the rest has no known cause. V, J and clone size are taken as reported in that table, and D and trimming were inferred from the DNA itself. Counted in this sample were fewer than 85,000 clones; roughly 84% of them appeared once. About a tenth of the sample goes to the ten largest clones.

Based on the germline V gene (reference sequence), the CDR1 and CDR2 sequences are SEHNR and FQNEAQ. V loses 5 bases, J loses 4 bases, and the germline ends lie 11 bases apart. Spanning cysteine to phenylalanine, the CDR3 consists of 13 amino acids. Solely the CDR3 DNA is kept, with 39 bases framed from the first base. This clonotype was sampled from a woman in her seventies with urothelial cancer. The rearrangement combines TRBV7-9 with TRBJ1-1; the D segment cannot be called with confidence. The sequencing here drew on PBMCs, taken around atezolizumab (anti-PD-L1) treatment. The bases are TGTGCCAGCAGCGACGGCCGCGGCACTGAAGCTTTCTTT. Translation gives CASSDGRGTEAFF.